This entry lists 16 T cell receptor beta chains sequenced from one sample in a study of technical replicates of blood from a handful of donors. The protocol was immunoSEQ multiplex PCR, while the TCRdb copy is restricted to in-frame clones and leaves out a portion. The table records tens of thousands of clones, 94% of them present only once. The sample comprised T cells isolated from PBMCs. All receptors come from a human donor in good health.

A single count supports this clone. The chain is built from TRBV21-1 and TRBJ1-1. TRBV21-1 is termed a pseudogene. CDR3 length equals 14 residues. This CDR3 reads CASTPGAMNTEAFF. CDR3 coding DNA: TGTGCCAGCACTCCGGGAGCTATGAACACTGAAGCTTTCTTT.

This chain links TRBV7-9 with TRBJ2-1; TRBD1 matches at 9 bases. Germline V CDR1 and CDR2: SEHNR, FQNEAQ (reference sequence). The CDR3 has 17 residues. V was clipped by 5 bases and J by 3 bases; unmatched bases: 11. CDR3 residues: CASSPTAGQGIYNEQFF. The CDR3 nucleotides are TGTGCCAGCAGCCCAACAGCCGGACAGGGGATCTACAATGAGCAGTTCTTC.

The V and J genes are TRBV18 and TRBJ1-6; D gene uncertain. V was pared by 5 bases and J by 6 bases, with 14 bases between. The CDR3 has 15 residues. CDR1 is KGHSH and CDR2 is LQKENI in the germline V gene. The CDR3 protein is CASSSYGIINSPLHF. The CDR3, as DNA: TGTGCCAGCTCATCGTACGGGATAATTAATTCACCCCTCCACTTT.

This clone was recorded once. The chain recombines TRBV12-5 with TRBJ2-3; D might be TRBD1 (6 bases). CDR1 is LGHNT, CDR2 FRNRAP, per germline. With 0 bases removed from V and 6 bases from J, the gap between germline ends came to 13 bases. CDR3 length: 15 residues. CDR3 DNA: TGTGCTAGTGGTTTGGTACTCCGACAGGCGGATACGCAGTATTTT. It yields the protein CASGLVLRQADTQYF.

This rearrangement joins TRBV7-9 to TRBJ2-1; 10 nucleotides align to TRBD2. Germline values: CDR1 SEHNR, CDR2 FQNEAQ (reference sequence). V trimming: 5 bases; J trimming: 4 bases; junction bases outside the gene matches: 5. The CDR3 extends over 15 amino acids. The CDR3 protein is CASSGGLAVYNEQFF. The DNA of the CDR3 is TGTGCCAGCAGCGGAGGACTAGCGGTTTACAATGAGCAGTTCTTC.

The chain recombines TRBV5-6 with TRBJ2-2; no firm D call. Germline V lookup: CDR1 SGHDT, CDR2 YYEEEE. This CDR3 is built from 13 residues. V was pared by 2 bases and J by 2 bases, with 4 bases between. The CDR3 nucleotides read TGTGCCAGCAGCTTCCTAAACACCGGGGAGCTGTTTTTT. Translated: CASSFLNTGELFF.

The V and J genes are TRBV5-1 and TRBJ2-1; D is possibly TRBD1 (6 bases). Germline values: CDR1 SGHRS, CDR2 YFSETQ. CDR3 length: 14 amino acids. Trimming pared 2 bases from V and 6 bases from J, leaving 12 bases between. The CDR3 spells CASSLTVTGNEQFF. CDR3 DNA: TGCGCCAGCAGCTTAACGGTGACAGGCAATGAGCAGTTCTTC.

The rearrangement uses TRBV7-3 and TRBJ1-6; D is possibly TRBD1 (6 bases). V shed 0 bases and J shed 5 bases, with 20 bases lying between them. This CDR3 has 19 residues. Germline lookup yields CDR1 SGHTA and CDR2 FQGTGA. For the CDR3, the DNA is TGTGCCAGCAGCTTAACTGAGGTCCAGGACAGCCATAATAATTCACCCCTCCACTTT. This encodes CASSLTEVQDSHNNSPLHF.

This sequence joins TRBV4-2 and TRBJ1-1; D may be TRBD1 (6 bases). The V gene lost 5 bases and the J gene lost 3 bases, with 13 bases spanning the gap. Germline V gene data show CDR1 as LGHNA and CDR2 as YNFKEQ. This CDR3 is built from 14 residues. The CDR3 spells CASSKQGWDTEAFF. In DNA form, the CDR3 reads TGTGCCAGCAGCAAACAGGGTTGGGACACTGAAGCTTTCTTT.

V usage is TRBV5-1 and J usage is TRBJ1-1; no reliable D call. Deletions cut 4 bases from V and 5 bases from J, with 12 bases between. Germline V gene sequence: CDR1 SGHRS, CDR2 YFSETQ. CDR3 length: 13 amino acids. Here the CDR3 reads CASSLRSGTEAFF. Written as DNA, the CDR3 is TGCGCCAGCAGCCTAAGGAGCGGTACTGAAGCTTTCTTT.

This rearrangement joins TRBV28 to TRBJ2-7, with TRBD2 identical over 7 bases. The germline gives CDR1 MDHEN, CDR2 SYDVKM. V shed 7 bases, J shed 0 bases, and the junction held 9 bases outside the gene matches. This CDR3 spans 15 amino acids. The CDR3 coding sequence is TGTGCCAGCATGCGTCCGAGGGAGGGCTCCTACGAGCAGTACTTC. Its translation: CASMRPREGSYEQYF.

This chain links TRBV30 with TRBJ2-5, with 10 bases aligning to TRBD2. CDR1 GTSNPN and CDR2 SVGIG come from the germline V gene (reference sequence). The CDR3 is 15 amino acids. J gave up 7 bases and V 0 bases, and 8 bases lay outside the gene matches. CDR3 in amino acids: CAWSVAAGGPGTQYF. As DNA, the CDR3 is TGTGCCTGGAGTGTAGCAGCGGGGGGGCCCGGGACCCAGTACTTC.

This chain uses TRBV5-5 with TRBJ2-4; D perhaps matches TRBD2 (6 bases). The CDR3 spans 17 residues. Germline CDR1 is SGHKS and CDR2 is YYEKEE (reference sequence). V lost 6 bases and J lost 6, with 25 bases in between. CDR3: CASNLGGLSGVGNIQYF. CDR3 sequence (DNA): TGTGCCAGCAACCTGGGGGGTCTCTCGGGAGTGGGAAACATTCAGTACTTC.

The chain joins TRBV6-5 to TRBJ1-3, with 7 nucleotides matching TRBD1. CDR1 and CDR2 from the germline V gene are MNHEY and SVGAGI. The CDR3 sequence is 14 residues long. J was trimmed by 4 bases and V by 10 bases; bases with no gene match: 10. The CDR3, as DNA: TGTGCCACCGGACAGGCCGCTTCGGGAAACACCATATATTTT. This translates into CATGQAASGNTIYF.

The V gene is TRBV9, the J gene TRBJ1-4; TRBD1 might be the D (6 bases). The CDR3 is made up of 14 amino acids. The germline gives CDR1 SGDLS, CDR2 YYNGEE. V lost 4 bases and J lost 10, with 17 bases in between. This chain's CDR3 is CASSPTGGSVKLFF. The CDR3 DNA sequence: TGTGCCAGCAGCCCGACGGGGGGCTCGGTAAAACTGTTTTTT. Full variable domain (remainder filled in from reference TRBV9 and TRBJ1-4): DSGVTQTPKHLITATGQRVTLRCSPRSGDLSVYWYQQSLDQGLQFLIQYYNGEERAKGNILERFSAQQFPDLHSELNLSSLELGDSALYFCASSPTGGSVKLFFGSGTQLSVL.

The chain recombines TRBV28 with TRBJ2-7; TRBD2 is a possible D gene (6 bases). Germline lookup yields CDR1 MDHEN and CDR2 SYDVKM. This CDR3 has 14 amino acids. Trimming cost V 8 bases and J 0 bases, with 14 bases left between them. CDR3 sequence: CASFPLGGSYEQYF. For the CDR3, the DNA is TGTGCCAGCTTCCCATTGGGGGGCTCCTACGAGCAGTACTTC.